The clone carrying this TCR beta chain appeared a few times. The data are from a study of CD8 T cells in Susac syndrome. Random hexamers were used to reverse transcribe about 0.45 to 1 ug of RNA. In TCRdb, the immunoSEQ multiplex PCR reads were re-called with MiXCR into one record per CDR3 protein. The sample holds 150,000 to 200,000 distinct CDR3 sequences, more than 85% seen once. TCR beta sequences were obtained from blood CD8+ and CD4+ T cells. Diagnostic criteria defined recently for definite or probable disease were met by the Susac syndrome patients. The CDR3 totals 13 residues. The germline V gene has CDR1 MDHEN and CDR2 SYDVKM. V was shortened by 3 bases and J by 0 bases, with 5 bases between the two germline ends.

The genes are TRBV28 and TRBJ1-2; no definite D call. Sequenced input: CD4+ T cells from PBMCs. This receptor was obtained from a human donor with Susac syndrome. As DNA, the CDR3 is TGTGCCAGCAGTTTGGGGACTAACTATGGCTACACCTTC. Translation: CASSLGTNYGYTF.